Presented here are 11 T cell receptor beta chains from one specimen sequenced in a study of T-cell reconstitution after alpha-beta-depleted transplantation in children. Unique molecular identifiers were used in preparing the TCRbeta library. TCRdb re-analysed the PCR reads in MiXCR, keeping a single row per CDR3 protein. This table has hundreds of thousands of distinct CDR3 sequences, approximately 12% appearing once. This material consisted of PBMCs from the stem cell graft donor, taken from the stem cell graft. Receptors were obtained from a human donor who donated a stem cell graft to a child with combined immunodeficiency.

This clonotype was picked up a small number of times. This chain connects TRBV12-3 or TRBV12-4 to TRBJ2-7, with TRBD1 matching 8 bases. The CDR3 runs to 16 residues. J lost 6 bases, V lost 3 bases, and 13 bases had no gene match. CDR3 region: CASSFRYGTGQIEQYF. In nucleotides, the CDR3 is TGTGCCAGCAGTTTTCGGTACGGGACAGGACAAATCGAGCAGTACTTC.

Ten or more counts support this clonotype. For the CDR3, the DNA is TGTGCCAGCAGCCCCAGACGATCGAGGGAGACCCAGTACTTC. This translates into CASSPRRSRETQYF. V is TRBV9 and J is TRBJ2-5, with D hard to call. V dropped 4 bases and J dropped 5 bases, with 15 bases sitting between them. The CDR3 sequence is 14 residues long. Germline V lookup: CDR1 SGDLS, CDR2 YYNGEE.

This clonotype showed up just a few times. CDR3 in amino acids: CASSPAGSGMNTEAFF. The DNA for the CDR3 is TGTGCCAGCAGCCCAGCAGGGTCAGGAATGAACACTGAAGCTTTCTTT. V is TRBV7-6 and J is TRBJ1-1; perhaps TRBD1 as D (5 bases). V gave up 5 bases and J gave up 0 bases, with 16 bases separating them. The length of the CDR3 is 16 residues. Germline V gene sequence: CDR1 SGHVS, CDR2 FNYEAQ.

This rearrangement joins TRBV7-2 to TRBJ2-7; 9 bases agree with TRBD2. This CDR3 has 15 amino acids. Trimming cost V 0 bases and J 5 bases; bases outside gene matches: 5. The germline CDR1 and CDR2 sequences are SGHTA and FQGNSA. This CDR3 is CASSLAGGGAHEQYF. The CDR3 DNA follows: TGTGCCAGCAGCTTAGCGGGCGGGGGGGCCCACGAGCAGTACTTC. The complete variable domain, with remaining parts taken from reference TRBV7-2 and TRBJ2-7, reads GAGVSQSPSNKVTEKGKDVELRCDPISGHTALYWYRQSLGQGLEFLIYFQGNSAPDKSGLPSDRFSAERTGGSVSTLTIQRTQQEDSAVYLCASSLAGGGAHEQYFGPGTRLTVT.

This chain uses TRBV13 with TRBJ2-7, with 14 bases lining up with TRBD2. This CDR3 is built from 17 residues. With V trimmed by 5 bases and J by 0 bases, 6 bases remained unmatched. Germline values: CDR1 PRHDT, CDR2 FYEKMQ (reference sequence). The CDR3 DNA follows: TGTGCCAGCAGCATCGGACTAGCGGGAGGAAGCTCCTACGAGCAGTACTTC. Its protein is CASSIGLAGGSSYEQYF.

The gene calls are TRBV9 and TRBJ2-2; tentative D call: TRBD2 (6 bases). Between the trimmed V and J ends, which lost 7 bases and 4 bases, there was a span of 8 bases. CDR3 length equals 12 residues. Germline V gene lookup returns CDR1 SGDLS and CDR2 YYNGEE. The CDR3 protein is CASGTFTGELFF. For the CDR3, the DNA is TGTGCCAGCGGGACTTTCACCGGGGAGCTGTTTTTT.

This clonotype was seen more than once but under ten times. This chain connects TRBV4-3 to TRBJ2-2; TRBD1 aligns across 8 bases. The CDR3 runs 16 residues. Losses at the gene ends were 0 bases for V and 5 bases for J; bases not matched to a gene: 5. Germline lookup yields CDR1 LGHNA and CDR2 YSLEER. CDR3 in DNA: TGCGCCAGCAGCCAAGATTGGCAGGGGGCGACCGGGGAGCTGTTTTTT. As protein: CASSQDWQGATGELFF.

This clonotype was counted a few times. The V and J genes are TRBV27 and TRBJ2-7; TRBD1 or TRBD2 may be the D gene (6 bases each). CDR1 MNHEY and CDR2 SMNVEV come from the germline V gene (reference sequence). The CDR3 spans 17 residues. V lost 4 bases and J 0 bases, leaving 19 bases between the germline ends. The CDR3 nucleotides read TGTGCCAGCAGTTCATTTCTGGGGGGCCCAAGCTCCTACGAGCAGTACTTC. This sequence encodes CASSSFLGGPSSYEQYF.

This clonotype was detected a few times. The V call is TRBV20-1, the J call TRBJ2-7; a possible D gene is TRBD2 (5 bases). The CDR3 runs 14 residues. V dropped 5 bases and J dropped 3 bases, with 17 bases sitting between them. Germline V gene data show CDR1 as DFQATT and CDR2 as SNEGSKA (reference sequence). Written as DNA, the CDR3 is TGCAGTGCTCAAGAGGGCCCTTCCCACTACGAGCAGTACTTC. It is translated as CSAQEGPSHYEQYF.

This clonotype was seen a handful of times. J is TRBJ2-1 and V is TRBV3-1; 7 bases are a match to TRBD2. This CDR3 comprises 13 residues. V trimming: 4 bases; J trimming: 8 bases; junction bases outside the gene matches: 5. The germline CDR1 and CDR2 sequences are LGHDT and YNNKEL (reference sequence). CDR3 in DNA: TGTGCCAGCAGCCCCATGGGGGGGGATGAGCAGTTCTTC. Translation gives CASSPMGGDEQFF.

V gene TRBV4-1 combines with J gene TRBJ1-3; D uncertain. CDR3 length: 16 residues. Trimming left V 5 bases short and J 0 bases short, with 14 bases between. CDR1 and CDR2 (germline): MGHRA, YSYEKL. CDR3 region: CASSAVGFLSGNTIYF. In DNA form, the CDR3 reads TGCGCCAGCAGCGCAGTCGGCTTTCTCTCTGGAAACACCATATATTTT.